A single T cell receptor (beta chain) is shown here with its context. The PCR ran on 60 Vbeta and 13 Jbeta primers. The table came from immunoSEQ multiplex PCR; TCRdb's copy has only in-frame clones and leaves some out. The sample lists about 170,000 clones; about four fifths were seen once. The sample belongs to a study of cytomegalovirus exposure and HLA in healthy donors. As for the study in general: About 85 million unique TCR sequences came from HLA-typed donors in an early release.

The sequenced sample was PBMCs. The sequence was obtained from a boy between 2 and 10 years old in good health and CMV-seronegative.

DNA for the CDR3: TGTGCCAGCAGGGCCCAGGGACTAGCGGGAGGAAGCAATGAGCAGTTCTTC. This gives the protein CASRAQGLAGGSNEQFF. The chain joins TRBV28 to TRBJ2-1; 15 nucleotides agree with TRBD2. V lost 6 bases, J lost 6 bases, and 9 bases stayed unmatched. The germline CDR1 and CDR2 sequences are MDHEN and SYDVKM. This CDR3 spans 17 amino acids.